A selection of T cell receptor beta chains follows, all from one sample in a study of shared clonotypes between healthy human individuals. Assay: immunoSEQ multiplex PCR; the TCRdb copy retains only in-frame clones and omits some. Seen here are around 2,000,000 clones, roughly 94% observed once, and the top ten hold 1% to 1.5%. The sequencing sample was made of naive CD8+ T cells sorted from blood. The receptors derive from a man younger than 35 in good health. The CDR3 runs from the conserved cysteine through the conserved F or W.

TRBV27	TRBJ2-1	CASSVSGNEQFF
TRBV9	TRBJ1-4	CASSVAGTTNEKLFF
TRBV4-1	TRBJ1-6	CASSQEVGGYNSPLHF
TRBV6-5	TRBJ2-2	CASSYSGTGELFF
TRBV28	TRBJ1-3	CASSFQGSGNTIYF
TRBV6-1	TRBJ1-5	CASSETALQGYSNQPQHF
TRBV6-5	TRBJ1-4	CASSARAGWEKLFF
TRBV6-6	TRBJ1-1	CASLGDLGGEAFF
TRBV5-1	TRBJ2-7	CASSSRVAGTYEQYF
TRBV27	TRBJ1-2	CASSFQLNYGYTF
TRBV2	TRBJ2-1	CASPRETSGESYNEQFF
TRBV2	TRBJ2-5	CASSEEFQETQYF
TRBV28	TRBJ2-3	CASSLRGLAGGPTDTQYF
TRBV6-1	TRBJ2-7	CASAYVGEQYF
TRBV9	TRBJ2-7	CASSVGTPYEQYF
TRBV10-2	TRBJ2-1	CASKGGNEQFF
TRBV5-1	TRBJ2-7	CASSLGSGYEQYF
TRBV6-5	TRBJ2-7	CASSPTGSSYEQYF
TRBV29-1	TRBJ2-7	CSAGTGYEQYF
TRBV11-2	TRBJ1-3	CASSLAWNGNTIYF
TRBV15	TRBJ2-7	CATSRRDRSLYEQYF
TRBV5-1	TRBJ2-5	CASSLGTGGLETQYF
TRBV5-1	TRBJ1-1	CASSLSWQINTEAFF
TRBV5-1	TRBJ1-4	CASSTGAGIGVLTGEKLFF
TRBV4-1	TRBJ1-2	CASSQMTAYGYTF
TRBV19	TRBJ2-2	CASSWERELFF
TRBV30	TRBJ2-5	CAWSSGGAAQETQYF
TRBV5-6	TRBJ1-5	CASRNPRGPHNQPQHF
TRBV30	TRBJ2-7	CAWSVGAGSYEQYF
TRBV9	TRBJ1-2	CASSGIVTGYTF
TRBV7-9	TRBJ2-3	CASSTGLAVTDTQYF
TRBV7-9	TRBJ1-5	CASSFSEVNQPQHF
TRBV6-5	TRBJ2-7	CASSIGVNYEQYF
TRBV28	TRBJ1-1	CASSEPTLGTEAFF
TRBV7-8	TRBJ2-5	CASSTHRGLGETQYF
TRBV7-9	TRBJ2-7	CASSPPGGYEQYF
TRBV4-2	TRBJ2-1	CASSQDRSYTFNEQFF